The T cell receptor (beta chain) described here comes from a study of shared clonotypes between healthy human individuals. Healthy and HIV-negative, the adult donors had no recent acute infections or vaccinations. The data were produced by immunoSEQ multiplex PCR, yet TCRdb's version contains in-frame clones alone and is incomplete. In the table there are 600,000 to 750,000 clones, around 90% of which are singletons. Trimming shortened V by 4 bases and J by 4 bases, and 11 bases separated the two germline ends. Per germline, CDR1 SGHTA and CDR2 FQGNSA. The CDR3 has 14 residues. Points on this clone: Its antigen remains unknown.

Study conclusions and caveats: Relative to clonotypes present in all four donors, those not shared had lower generation probabilities.

The clonotype comes from a man aged 18 to 30 in good health. Some clones in this sample may be carry-over from other donors' samples. This chain connects TRBV7-2 to TRBJ1-3; D is undetermined. The sequencing input was memory CD8+ T cells from PBMCs. Subset in this sample: CD45RO+ cells pooled with CCR7-negative TemRA cells. The DNA of the CDR3 is TGTGCCAGCAGCTCAGAGATGCCCGGAAACACCATATATTTT. Residues: CASSSEMPGNTIYF. The full variable domain, with the rest looked up from reference TRBV7-2 and TRBJ1-3, is GAGVSQSPSNKVTEKGKDVELRCDPISGHTALYWYRQSLGQGLEFLIYFQGNSAPDKSGLPSDRFSAERTGGSVSTLTIQRTQQEDSAVYLCASSSEMPGNTIYFGEGSWLTVV.